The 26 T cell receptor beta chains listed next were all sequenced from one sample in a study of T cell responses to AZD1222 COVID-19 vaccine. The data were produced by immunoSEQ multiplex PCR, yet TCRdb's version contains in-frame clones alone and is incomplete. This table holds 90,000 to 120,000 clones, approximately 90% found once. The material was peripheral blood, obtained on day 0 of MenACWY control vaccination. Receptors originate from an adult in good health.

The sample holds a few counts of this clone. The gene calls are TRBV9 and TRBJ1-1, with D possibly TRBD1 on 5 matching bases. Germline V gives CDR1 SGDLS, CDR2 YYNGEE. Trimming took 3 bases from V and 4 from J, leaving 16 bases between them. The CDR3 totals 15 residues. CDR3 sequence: CASSAARAGGTEAFF. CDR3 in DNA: TGTGCCAGCAGCGCTGCTCGGGCCGGGGGCACTGAAGCTTTCTTT.

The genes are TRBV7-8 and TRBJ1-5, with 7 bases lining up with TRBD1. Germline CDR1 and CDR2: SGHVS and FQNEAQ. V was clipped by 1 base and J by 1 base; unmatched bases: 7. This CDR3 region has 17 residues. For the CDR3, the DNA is TGTGCCAGCAGCTTAGACAAGACAGGGATCAGCAATCAGCCCCAGCATTTT. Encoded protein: CASSLDKTGISNQPQHF.

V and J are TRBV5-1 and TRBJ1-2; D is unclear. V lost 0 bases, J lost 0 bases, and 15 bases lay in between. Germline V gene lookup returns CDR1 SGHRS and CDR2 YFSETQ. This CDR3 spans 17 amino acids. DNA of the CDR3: TGCGCCAGCAGCTTGGAACCGACGTACTCAGCTAACTATGGCTACACCTTC. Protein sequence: CASSLEPTYSANYGYTF.

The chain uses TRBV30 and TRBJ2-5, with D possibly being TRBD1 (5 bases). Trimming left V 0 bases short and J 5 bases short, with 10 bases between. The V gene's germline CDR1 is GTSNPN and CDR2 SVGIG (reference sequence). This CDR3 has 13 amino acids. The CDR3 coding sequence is TGTGCCTGGAGTGTTTGGGGCACGGAGACCCAGTACTTC. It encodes CAWSVWGTETQYF. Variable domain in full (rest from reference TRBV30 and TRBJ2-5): SQTIHQWPATLVQPVGSPLSLECTVEGTSNPNLYWYRQAAGRGLQLLFYSVGIGQISSEVPQNLSASRPQDRQFILSSKKLLLSDSGFYLCAWSVWGTETQYFGPGTRLLVL.

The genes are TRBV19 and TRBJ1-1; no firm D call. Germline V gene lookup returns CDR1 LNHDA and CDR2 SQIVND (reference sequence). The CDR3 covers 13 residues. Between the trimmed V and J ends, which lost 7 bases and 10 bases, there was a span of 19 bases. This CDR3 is CASTILGSLGAFF. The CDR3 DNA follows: TGTGCCAGTACCATCCTTGGGTCCTTGGGAGCTTTCTTT. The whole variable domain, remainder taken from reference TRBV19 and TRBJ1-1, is DGGITQSPKYLFRKEGQNVTLSCEQNLNHDAMYWYRQDPGQGLRLIYYSQIVNDFQKGDIAEGYSVSREKKESFPLTVTSAQKNPTAFYLCASTILGSLGAFFGQGTRLTVV.

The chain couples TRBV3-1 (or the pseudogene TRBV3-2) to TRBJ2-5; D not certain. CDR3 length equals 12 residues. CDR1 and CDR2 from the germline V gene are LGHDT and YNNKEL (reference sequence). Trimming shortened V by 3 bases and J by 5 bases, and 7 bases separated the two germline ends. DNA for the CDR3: TGTGCCAGCAGCCATGTGGAGGAGACCCAGTACTTC. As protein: CASSHVEETQYF.

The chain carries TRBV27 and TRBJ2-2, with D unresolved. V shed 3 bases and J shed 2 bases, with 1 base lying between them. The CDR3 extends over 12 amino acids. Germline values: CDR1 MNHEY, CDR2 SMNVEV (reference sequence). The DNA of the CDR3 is TGTGCCAGCAGTTTTAACACCGGGGAGCTGTTTTTT. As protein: CASSFNTGELFF.

The CDR3 sequence: CASRDSRSYNEQFF. The DNA for the CDR3 is TGTGCCAGCCGGGACAGCCGCTCCTACAATGAGCAGTTCTTC. This chain joins TRBV25-1 and TRBJ2-1; TRBD1 aligns across 7 bases. V lost 8 bases to trimming and J lost 0 bases; unmatched junction nucleotides: 4. CDR1 and CDR2 (germline): MGHDK, SYGVNS. The CDR3 extends over 14 amino acids.

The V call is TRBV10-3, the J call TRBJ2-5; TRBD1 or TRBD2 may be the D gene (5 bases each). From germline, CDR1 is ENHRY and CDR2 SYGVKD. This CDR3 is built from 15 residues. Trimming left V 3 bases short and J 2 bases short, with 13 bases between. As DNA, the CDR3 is TGTGCCATCAGTGACTCTACGGGACCACAAGAGACCCAGTACTTC. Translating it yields CAISDSTGPQETQYF.

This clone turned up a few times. CDR3 nucleotide sequence: TGCGCCAGCAGCCAAGGCAGGGGTGCTAATGAAAAACTGTTTTTT. Its protein product is CASSQGRGANEKLFF. The V call is TRBV4-1, the J call TRBJ1-4; possibly TRBD1 for D (6 bases). The CDR3 length is 15 residues. CDR1 is MGHRA, CDR2 YSYEKL, per germline. Trimming left V 1 base short and J 3 bases short, with 9 bases between.

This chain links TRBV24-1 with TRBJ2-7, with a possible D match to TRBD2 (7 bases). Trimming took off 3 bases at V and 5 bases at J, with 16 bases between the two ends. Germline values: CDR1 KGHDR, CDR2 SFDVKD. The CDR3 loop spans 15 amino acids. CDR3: CATSDPRTGGHEQYF. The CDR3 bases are TGTGCCACCAGTGATCCAAGGACGGGGGGCCACGAGCAGTACTTC.

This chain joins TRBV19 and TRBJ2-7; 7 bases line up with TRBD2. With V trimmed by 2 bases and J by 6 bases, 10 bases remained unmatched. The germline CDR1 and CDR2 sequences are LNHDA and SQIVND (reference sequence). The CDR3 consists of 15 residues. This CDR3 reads CASSITPSGAPEQYF. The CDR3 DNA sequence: TGTGCCAGTAGTATAACTCCTAGCGGTGCTCCCGAGCAGTACTTC.

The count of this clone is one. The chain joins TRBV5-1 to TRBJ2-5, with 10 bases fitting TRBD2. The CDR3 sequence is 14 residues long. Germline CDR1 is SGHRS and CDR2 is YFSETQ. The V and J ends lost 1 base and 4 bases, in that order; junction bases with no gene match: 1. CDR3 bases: TGCGCCAGCAGCTTGTTAGCGGGGGGAGAGACCCAGTACTTC. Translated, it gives CASSLLAGGETQYF.

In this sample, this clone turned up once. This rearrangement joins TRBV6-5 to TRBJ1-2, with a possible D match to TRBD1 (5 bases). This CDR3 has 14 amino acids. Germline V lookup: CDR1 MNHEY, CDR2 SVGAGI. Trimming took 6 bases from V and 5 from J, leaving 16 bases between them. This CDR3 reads CASSLATGQYGYTF. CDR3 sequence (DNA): TGTGCCAGCAGCCTAGCTACCGGACAATATGGCTACACCTTC.

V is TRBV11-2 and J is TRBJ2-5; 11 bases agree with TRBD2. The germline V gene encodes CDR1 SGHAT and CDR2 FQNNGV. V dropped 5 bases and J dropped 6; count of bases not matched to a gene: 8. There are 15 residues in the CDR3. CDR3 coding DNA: TGTGCCAGCAGCAGGGGACTAGCGGATGGGAAGACCCAGTACTTC. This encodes CASSRGLADGKTQYF.

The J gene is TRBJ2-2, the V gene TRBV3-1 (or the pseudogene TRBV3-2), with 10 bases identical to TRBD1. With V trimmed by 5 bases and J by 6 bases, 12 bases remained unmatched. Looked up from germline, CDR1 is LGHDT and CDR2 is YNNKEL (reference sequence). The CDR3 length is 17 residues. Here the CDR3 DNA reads TGTGCCAGCAGCACATCAAGGGGACAGGGGTTTGCCGGGGAGCTGTTTTTT. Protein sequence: CASSTSRGQGFAGELFF.

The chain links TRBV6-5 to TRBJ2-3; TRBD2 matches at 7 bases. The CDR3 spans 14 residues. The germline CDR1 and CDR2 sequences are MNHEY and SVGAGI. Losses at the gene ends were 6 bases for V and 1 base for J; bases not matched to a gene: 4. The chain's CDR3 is CASRLATRTDTQYF. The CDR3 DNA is TGTGCCAGCAGACTAGCGACTCGCACAGATACGCAGTATTTT.

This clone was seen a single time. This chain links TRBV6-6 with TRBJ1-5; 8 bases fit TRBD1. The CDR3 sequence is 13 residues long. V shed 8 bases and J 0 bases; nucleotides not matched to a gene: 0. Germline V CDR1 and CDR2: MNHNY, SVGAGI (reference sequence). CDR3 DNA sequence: TGTGCCAGCGGACAGGGTAGCAATCAGCCCCAGCATTTT. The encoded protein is CASGQGSNQPQHF.

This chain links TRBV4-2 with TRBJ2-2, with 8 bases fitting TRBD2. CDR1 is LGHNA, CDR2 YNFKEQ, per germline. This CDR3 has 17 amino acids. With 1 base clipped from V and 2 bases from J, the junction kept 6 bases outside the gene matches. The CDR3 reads CASSQVALAVNTGELFF. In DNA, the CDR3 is TGTGCCAGCAGCCAAGTCGCACTAGCGGTAAACACCGGGGAGCTGTTTTTT.

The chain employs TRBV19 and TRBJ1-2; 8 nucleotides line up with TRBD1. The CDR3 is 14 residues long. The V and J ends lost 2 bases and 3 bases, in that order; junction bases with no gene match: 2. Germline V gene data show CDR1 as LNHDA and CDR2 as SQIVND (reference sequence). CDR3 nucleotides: TGTGCCAGTAGTATACCACAGGGGGACTATGGCTACACCTTC. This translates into CASSIPQGDYGYTF.

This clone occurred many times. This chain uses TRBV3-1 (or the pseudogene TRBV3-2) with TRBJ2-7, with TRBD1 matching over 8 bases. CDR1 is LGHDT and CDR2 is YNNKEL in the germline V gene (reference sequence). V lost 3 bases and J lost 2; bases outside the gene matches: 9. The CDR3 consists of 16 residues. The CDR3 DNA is TGTGCCAGCAGCCACACCCGGACAGGGCTCCCCTACGAGCAGTACTTC. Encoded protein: CASSHTRTGLPYEQYF.

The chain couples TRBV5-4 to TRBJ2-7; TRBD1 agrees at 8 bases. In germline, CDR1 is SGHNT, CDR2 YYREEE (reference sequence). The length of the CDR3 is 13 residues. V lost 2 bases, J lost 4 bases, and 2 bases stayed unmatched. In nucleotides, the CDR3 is TGTGCCAGCAGCTTACAGGGGGTGTACGAGCAGTACTTC. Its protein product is CASSLQGVYEQYF.

The CDR3 is CASSPGRVENSPLHF. CDR3 sequence (DNA): TGTGCCAGCAGCCCGGGACGGGTGGAGAATTCACCCCTCCACTTT. V is TRBV7-2 and J is TRBJ1-6; D is perhaps TRBD1 (5 bases). The CDR3 consists of 15 residues. Germline CDR1 is SGHTA and CDR2 is FQGNSA. The V gene lost 5 bases and the J gene lost 7 bases, with 15 bases spanning the gap.

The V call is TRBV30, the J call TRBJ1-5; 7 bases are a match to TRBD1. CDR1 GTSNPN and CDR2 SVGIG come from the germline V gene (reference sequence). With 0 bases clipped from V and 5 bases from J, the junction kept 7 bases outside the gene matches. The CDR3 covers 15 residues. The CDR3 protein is CAWSVRDRDHQPQHF. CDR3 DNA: TGTGCCTGGAGTGTACGAGACAGGGATCATCAGCCCCAGCATTTT.

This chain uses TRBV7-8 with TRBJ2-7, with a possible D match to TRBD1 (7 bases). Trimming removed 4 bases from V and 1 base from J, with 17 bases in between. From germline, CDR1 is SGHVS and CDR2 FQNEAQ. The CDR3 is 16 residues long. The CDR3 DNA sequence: TGTGCCAGCAGCTCTCAGGCAGGGGGGTTTTCCTACGAGCAGTACTTC. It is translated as CASSSQAGGFSYEQYF.

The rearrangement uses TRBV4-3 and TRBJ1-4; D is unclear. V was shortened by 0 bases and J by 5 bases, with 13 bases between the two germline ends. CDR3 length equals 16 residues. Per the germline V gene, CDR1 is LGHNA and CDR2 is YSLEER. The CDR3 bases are TGCGCCAGCAGCCAAGAGGTCGCGGACCGAAATGAAAAACTGTTTTTT. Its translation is CASSQEVADRNEKLFF.